This TCR beta chain was retrieved from a study of identical twins. Study-level results: In cord blood, abundant beta clonotypes had fewer insertions; memory showed no trend. Sequences that were out-of-frame, alpha and twin-shared displayed an excess of low generation probability.

This clonotype has a handful of counts. Its target is not known. All donors were healthy, and all were Caucasian. The junction had 7 bases not matched to a gene; V was cut back by 1 base and J by 9 bases. CDR3 length: 15 residues. Germline lookup yields CDR1 KGHDR and CDR2 SFDVKD. Unique molecular identifiers were in the cDNA, with template-switch universal primer binding. TCRdb re-called the 5' RACE reads with MiXCR, one entry per CDR3 protein. The sample carries 750,000 to 950,000 distinct CDR3 sequences, 9% to 15% recorded once. The same specimen was also included in a second study, on yellow fever vaccine responses in identical twins.

This clonotype originated in a woman between 18 and 29 years old in good health. The rearrangement joins TRBV24-1 to TRBJ2-1; TRBD2 matches at 8 bases. The specimen was PBMCs. The CDR3 is CATSDFSSGGGEQFF. The CDR3 DNA reads TGTGCCACCAGTGATTTCTCGTCCGGGGGGGGTGAGCAGTTCTTC.